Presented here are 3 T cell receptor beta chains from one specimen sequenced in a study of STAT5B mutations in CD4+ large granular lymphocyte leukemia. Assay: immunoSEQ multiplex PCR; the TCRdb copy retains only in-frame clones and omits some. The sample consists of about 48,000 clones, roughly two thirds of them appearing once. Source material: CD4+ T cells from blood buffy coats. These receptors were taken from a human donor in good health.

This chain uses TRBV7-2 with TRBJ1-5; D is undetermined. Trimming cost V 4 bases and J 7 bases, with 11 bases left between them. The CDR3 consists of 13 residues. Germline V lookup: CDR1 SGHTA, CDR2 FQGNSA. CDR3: CASSSRVNQPQHF. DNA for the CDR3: TGTGCCAGCAGCTCTAGGGTTAACCAGCCCCAGCATTTT.

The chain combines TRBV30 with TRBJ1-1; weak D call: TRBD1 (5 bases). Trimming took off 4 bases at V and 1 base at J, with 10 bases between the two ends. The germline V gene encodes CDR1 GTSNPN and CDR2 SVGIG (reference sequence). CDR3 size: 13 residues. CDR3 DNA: TGTGCCTGGAACTGGGACGGGAACACTGAAGCTTTCTTT. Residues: CAWNWDGNTEAFF.

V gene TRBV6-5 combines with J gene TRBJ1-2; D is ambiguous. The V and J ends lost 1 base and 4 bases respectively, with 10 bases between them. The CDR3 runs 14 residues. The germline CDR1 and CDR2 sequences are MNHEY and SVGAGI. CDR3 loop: CASSYLGLGYGYTF. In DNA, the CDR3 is TGTGCCAGCAGTTACTTGGGGTTGGGCTATGGCTACACCTTC.